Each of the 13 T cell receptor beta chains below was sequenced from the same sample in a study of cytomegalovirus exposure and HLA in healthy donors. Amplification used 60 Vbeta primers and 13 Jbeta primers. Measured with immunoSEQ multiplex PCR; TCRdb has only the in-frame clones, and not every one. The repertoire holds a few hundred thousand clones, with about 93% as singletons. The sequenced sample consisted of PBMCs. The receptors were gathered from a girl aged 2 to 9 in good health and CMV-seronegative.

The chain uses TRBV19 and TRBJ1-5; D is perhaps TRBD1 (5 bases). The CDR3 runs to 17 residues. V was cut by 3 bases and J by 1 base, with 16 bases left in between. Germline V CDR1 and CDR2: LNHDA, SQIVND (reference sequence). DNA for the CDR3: TGTGCCAGTAGTATGGGGACTGGGGGTGGGAGCAATCAGCCCCAGCATTTT. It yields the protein CASSMGTGGGSNQPQHF.

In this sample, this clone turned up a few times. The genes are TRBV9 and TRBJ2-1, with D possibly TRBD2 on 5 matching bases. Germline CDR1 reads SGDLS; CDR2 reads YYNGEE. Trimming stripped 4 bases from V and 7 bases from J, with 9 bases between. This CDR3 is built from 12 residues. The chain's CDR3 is CASSREGNEQFF. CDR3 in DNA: TGTGCCAGCAGCCGAGAGGGTAATGAGCAGTTCTTC.

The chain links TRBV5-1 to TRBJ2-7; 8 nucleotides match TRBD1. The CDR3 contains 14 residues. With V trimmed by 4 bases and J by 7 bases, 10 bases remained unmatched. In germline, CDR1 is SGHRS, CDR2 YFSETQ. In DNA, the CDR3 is TGCGCCAGCAGCATCGGGACAGGCGAAGGAGAGCAGTACTTC. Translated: CASSIGTGEGEQYF.

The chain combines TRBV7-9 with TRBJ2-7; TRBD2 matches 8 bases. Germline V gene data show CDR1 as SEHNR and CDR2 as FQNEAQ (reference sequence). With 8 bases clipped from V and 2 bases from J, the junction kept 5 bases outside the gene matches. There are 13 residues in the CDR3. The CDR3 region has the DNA TGTGCCAGCGGAAGCGGGAGTGCCTACGAGCAGTACTTC. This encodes CASGSGSAYEQYF. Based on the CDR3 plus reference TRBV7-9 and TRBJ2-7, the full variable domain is DTGVSQNPRHKITKRGQNVTFRCDPISEHNRLYWYRQTLGQGPEFLTYFQNEAQLEKSRLLSDRFSAERPKGSFSTLEIQRTEQGDSAMYLCASGSGSAYEQYFGPGTRLTVT.

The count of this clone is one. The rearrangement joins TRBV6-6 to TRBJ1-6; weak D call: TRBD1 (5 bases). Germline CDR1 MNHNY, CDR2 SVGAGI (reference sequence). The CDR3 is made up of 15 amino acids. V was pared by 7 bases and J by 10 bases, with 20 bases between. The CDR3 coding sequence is TGTGCCAGCACTAACCGGCCCTCGGGGGACTCACCCCTCCACTTT. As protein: CASTNRPSGDSPLHF.

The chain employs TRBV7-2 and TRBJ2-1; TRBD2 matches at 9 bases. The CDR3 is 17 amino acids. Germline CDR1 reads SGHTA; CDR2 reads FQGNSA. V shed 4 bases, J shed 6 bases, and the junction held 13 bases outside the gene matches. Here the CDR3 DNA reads TGTGCCAGCAGCTACGGGGGTTCTGCGGGAGGGGGCAATGAGCAGTTCTTC. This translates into CASSYGGSAGGGNEQFF.

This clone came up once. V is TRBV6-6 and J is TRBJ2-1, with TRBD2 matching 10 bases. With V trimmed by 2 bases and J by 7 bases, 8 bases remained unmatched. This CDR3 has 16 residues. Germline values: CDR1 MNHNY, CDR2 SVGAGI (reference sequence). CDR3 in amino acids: CASSYLSSGSWNEQFF. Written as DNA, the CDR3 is TGTGCCAGCAGTTACCTATCTAGCGGGAGTTGGAATGAGCAGTTCTTC.

The CDR3 loop reads CASSQPSGGETQYF. The CDR3 nucleotides read TGCGCCAGCAGCCAACCTAGCGGGGGGGAGACCCAGTACTTC. The V and J genes are TRBV4-1 and TRBJ2-5; TRBD2 aligns across 11 bases. V gave up 2 bases and J gave up 5 bases; unmatched junction bases: 1. The CDR3 runs 14 residues. Germline loops: CDR1 MGHRA, CDR2 YSYEKL.

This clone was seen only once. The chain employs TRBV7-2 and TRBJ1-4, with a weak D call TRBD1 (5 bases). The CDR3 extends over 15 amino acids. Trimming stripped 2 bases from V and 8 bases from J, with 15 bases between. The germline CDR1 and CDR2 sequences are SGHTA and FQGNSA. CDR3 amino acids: CASSLLSGYGEKLFF. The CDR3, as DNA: TGTGCCAGCAGCTTACTCTCAGGGTACGGGGAAAAACTGTTTTTT. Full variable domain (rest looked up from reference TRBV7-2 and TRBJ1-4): GAGVSQSPSNKVTEKGKDVELRCDPISGHTALYWYRQSLGQGLEFLIYFQGNSAPDKSGLPSDRFSAERTGGSVSTLTIQRTQQEDSAVYLCASSLLSGYGEKLFFGSGTQLSVL.

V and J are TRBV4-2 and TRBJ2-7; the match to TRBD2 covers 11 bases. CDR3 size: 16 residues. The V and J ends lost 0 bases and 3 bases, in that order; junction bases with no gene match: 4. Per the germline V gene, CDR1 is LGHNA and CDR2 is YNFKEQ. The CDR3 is CASSQDLGTSGYEQYF. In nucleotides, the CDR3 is TGTGCCAGCAGCCAAGATCTTGGGACTAGCGGCTACGAGCAGTACTTC.

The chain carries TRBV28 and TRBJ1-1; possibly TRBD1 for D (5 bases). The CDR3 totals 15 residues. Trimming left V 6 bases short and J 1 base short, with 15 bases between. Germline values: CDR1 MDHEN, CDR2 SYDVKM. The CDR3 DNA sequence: TGTGCCAGCAGCTCCTTTGGGGGGGGGAACACTGAAGCTTTCTTT. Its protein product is CASSSFGGGNTEAFF.

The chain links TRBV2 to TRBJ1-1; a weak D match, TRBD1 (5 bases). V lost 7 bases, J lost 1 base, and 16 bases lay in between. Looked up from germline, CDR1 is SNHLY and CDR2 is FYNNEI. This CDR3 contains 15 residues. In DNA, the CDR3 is TGTGCCAGCAACCCCCTCAGGGAGGGGAACACTGAAGCTTTCTTT. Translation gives CASNPLREGNTEAFF.

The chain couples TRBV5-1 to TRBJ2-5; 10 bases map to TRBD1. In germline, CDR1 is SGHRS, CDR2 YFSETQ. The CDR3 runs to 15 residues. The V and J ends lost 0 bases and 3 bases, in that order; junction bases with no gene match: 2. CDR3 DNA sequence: TGCGCCAGCAGCTTGGGGGACAGGGGAGAAGAGACCCAGTACTTC. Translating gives CASSLGDRGEETQYF.